One TCR beta chain is described in this entry. The target antigen is unknown. The table came from immunoSEQ multiplex PCR; TCRdb's copy has only in-frame clones and leaves some out. Seen here are 99,000 or so clones, 82% observed once, and the top ten hold about 5%. This entry is derived from a study of T cell responses to AZD1222 COVID-19 vaccine. Notes on the study in general: Spike-specific TCR breadth and depth grew following two AZD1222 doses.

Material: peripheral blood, obtained on day 0 of AZD1222 vaccination. The clonotype comes from an adult in good health.

The CDR3 reads CASSLGTGVRVYGYTF. The CDR3 DNA reads TGTGCCAGCAGCTTAGGGACAGGGGTGCGGGTCTATGGCTACACCTTC. The genes are TRBV7-2 and TRBJ1-2, with 9 bases lining up with TRBD1. Germline CDR1 is SGHTA and CDR2 is FQGNSA. This CDR3 comprises 16 residues. J lost 4 bases, V lost 1 base, and 7 bases had no gene match. The entire variable domain, with the rest obtained from reference TRBV7-2 and TRBJ1-2, is as follows: GAGVSQSPSNKVTEKGKDVELRCDPISGHTALYWYRQSLGQGLEFLIYFQGNSAPDKSGLPSDRFSAERTGGSVSTLTIQRTQQEDSAVYLCASSLGTGVRVYGYTFGSGTRLTVV.